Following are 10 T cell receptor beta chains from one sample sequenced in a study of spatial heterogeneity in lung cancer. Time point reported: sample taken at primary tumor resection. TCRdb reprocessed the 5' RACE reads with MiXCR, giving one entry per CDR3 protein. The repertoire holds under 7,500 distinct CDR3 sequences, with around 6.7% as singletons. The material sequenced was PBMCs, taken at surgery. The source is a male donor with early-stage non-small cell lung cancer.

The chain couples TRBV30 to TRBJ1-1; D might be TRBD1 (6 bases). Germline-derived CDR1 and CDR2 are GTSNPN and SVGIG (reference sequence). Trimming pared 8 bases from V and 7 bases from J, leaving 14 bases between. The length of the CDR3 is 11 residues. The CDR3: CALGRGIEAFF. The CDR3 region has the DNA TGTGCCCTGGGCAGGGGAATTGAAGCTTTCTTT. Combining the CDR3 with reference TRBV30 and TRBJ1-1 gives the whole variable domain SQTIHQWPATLVQPVGSPLSLECTVEGTSNPNLYWYRQAAGRGLQLLFYSVGIGQISSEVPQNLSASRPQDRQFILSSKKLLLSDSGFYLCALGRGIEAFFGQGTRLTVV.

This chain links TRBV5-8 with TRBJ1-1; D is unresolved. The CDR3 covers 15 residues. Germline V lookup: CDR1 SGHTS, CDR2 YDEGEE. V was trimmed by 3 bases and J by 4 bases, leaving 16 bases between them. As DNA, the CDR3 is TGTGCCAGCAGCTCTTCGGGGAGGACGCGCACTGAAGCTTTCTTT. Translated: CASSSSGRTRTEAFF.

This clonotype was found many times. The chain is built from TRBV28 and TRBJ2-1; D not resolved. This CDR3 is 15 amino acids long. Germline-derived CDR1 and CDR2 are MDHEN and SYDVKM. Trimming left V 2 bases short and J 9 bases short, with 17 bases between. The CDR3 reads CASSLVSDQVTEQFF. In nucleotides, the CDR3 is TGTGCCAGCAGTTTAGTTTCCGACCAGGTCACTGAGCAGTTCTTC.

The CDR3 is CASSQYMSYEQYF. DNA of the CDR3: TGTGCCAGCAGTCAGTACATGTCCTACGAGCAGTACTTC. The V call is TRBV4-2, the J call TRBJ2-7, with D unclear. CDR1 is LGHNA, CDR2 YNFKEQ, per germline. The CDR3 contains 13 residues. With 6 bases removed from V and 1 base from J, the gap between germline ends came to 10 bases.

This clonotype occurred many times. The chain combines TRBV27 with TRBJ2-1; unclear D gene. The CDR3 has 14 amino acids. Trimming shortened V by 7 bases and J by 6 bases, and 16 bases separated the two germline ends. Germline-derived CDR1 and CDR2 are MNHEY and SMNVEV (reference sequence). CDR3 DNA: TGTGCCAGCACTTTTAACTCGTGGGGCAATGAGCAGTTCTTC. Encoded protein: CASTFNSWGNEQFF.

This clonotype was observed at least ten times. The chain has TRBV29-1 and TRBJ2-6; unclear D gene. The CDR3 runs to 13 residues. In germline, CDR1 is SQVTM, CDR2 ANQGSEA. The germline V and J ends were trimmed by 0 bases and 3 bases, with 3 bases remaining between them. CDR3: CSVEEFGANVLTF. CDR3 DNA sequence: TGCAGCGTTGAAGAATTTGGGGCCAACGTCCTGACTTTC.

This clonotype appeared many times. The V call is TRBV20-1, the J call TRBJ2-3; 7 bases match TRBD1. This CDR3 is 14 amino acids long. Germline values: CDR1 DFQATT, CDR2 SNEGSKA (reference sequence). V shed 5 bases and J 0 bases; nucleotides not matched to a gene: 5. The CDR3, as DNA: TGCAGTGCTCTTGGACAGGTCAGCACAGATACGCAGTATTTT. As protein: CSALGQVSTDTQYF.

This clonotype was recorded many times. The DNA of the CDR3 is TGCAGCGCCCAGGGTGGGGGCACAGATACGCAGTATTTT. It specifies CSAQGGGTDTQYF. The J gene is TRBJ2-3, the V gene TRBV29-1; D is possibly TRBD1 (5 bases). V dropped 7 bases and J dropped 1 base, with 12 bases sitting between them. Germline V gene data show CDR1 as SQVTM and CDR2 as ANQGSEA. The CDR3 spans 13 residues.

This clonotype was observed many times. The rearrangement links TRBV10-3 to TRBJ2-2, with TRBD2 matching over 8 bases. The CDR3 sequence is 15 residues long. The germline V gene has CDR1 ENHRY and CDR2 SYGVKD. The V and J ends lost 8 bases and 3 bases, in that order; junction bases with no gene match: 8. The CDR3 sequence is CAIGPAGGDTGELFF. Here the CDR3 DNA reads TGTGCCATCGGACCCGCGGGGGGCGACACCGGGGAGCTGTTTTTT.

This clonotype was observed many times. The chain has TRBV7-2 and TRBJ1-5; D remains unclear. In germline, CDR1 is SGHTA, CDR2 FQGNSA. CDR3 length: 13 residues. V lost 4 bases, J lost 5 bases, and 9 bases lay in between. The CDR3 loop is CASSWTQDQPQHF. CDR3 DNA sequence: TGTGCCAGCAGCTGGACCCAAGATCAGCCCCAGCATTTT.